This T cell receptor (beta chain) was retrieved from a study of PD-1 blockade in mismatch repair-deficient tumors. Study in general: Patients had over ten mismatch repair-deficient cancer types and were previously treated and progressing.

Study-level results: Rapid post-treatment expansion, then contraction, generally preceding radiologic response, marked tumor-resident clones.

This CDR3 has 14 amino acids. Losses at the gene ends were 6 bases for V and 6 bases for J; bases not matched to a gene: 6. Germline-derived CDR1 and CDR2 are MGHRA and YSYEKL. With respect to this clone: No antigen is known for it.

Measured with immunoSEQ multiplex PCR; TCRdb has only the in-frame clones, and not every one. The sample shows about 16,000 clones, around 82% of them seen only once. Mismatch repair deficiency was confirmed in all patients, by PCR or immunohistochemistry. TCRs were sequenced from a few patients responding to pembrolizumab. The source material was PBMCs, sampled before pembrolizumab treatment. This chain joins TRBV4-1 and TRBJ1-5; 9 positions agree with TRBD1. This TCR came from an adult with mismatch repair-deficient cancer. In nucleotides, the CDR3 is TGCGCCAGCAGGGGGACAGGGTTTGGTCAGCCCCAGCATTTT. It translates to CASRGTGFGQPQHF.